The 20 T cell receptor beta chains given below trace back to one sample, sequenced in a study of cytomegalovirus exposure and HLA in healthy donors. Both 60 Vbeta primers and 13 Jbeta primers went into the PCR. Profiling relied on immunoSEQ multiplex PCR, and the TCRdb table lists in-frame clones only, not all of them. This table holds about 150,000 clones, 79% found once. Source material: PBMCs. The origin of the receptors is a man between 40 and 49 years old in good health and CMV-seropositive.

For this clone: One junction end does not reproduce the germline sequence, and a read error may be involved. The gene calls are TRBV6-1 and TRBJ2-7; 8 bases map to TRBD2. The CDR3 covers 15 residues. The germline gives CDR1 MNHNS, CDR2 SASEGT. The chain's CDR3 is CASSEGGGSSYEQYF. For the CDR3, the DNA is TGTGCCAGCAGCGAAGGCGGGGGGTCGTCCTACGAGCAGTACTTC.

The rearrangement uses TRBV7-9 and TRBJ1-6; 7 nucleotides align to TRBD1. V was clipped by 5 bases and J by 6 bases; unmatched bases: 4. CDR1 and CDR2 (germline): SEHNR, FQNEAQ (reference sequence). This CDR3 has 14 residues. The CDR3: CASSRTGLNSPLHF. In nucleotides, the CDR3 is TGTGCCAGCAGCCGGACAGGACTTAATTCACCCCTCCACTTT.

The chain couples TRBV10-3 to TRBJ1-2; 9 bases fit TRBD1. The germline V gene encodes CDR1 ENHRY and CDR2 SYGVKD. The CDR3 runs 13 residues. The junction had 5 bases not matched to a gene; V was cut back by 4 bases and J by 8 bases. The CDR3 DNA reads TGTGCCATCAGTGTCGGGACAGGGAAGGGCTACACCTTC. Encoded protein: CAISVGTGKGYTF.

The chain uses TRBV27 and TRBJ1-5; 7 bases fit TRBD1. V was pared by 5 bases and J by 1 base, with 8 bases of the junction left unmatched. Germline CDR1 and CDR2: MNHEY and SMNVEV (reference sequence). The CDR3 is 16 amino acids. CDR3 bases: TGTGCCAGCAGTATAGGGACAGCTCGGAGCAATCAGCCCCAGCATTTT. Translating it yields CASSIGTARSNQPQHF.

The rearrangement joins TRBV7-2 to TRBJ2-7, with TRBD1 matching 10 bases. The germline V gene encodes CDR1 SGHTA and CDR2 FQGNSA. With 0 bases clipped from V and 4 bases from J, the junction kept 3 bases outside the gene matches. This CDR3 has 15 amino acids. This CDR3 is CASSLAPGQGYEQYF. In DNA form, the CDR3 reads TGTGCCAGCAGCTTAGCACCGGGACAGGGGTACGAGCAGTACTTC.

The chain combines TRBV10-3 with TRBJ2-5; tentatively, D is TRBD1 (5 bases). The DNA matches TRBJ2-7 better at its end, which makes the J call doubtful. The CDR3 extends over 14 amino acids. Looked up from germline, CDR1 is ENHRY and CDR2 is SYGVKD. This CDR3 is CAISEGRVGFEQYF. The CDR3 DNA reads TGTGCCATCAGTGAGGGCAGGGTCGGTTTCGAGCAGTACTTC.

The genes are TRBV6-5 and TRBJ2-6; D remains unclear. Trimming took off 4 bases at V and 0 bases at J, with 7 bases between the two ends. There are 15 residues in the CDR3. CDR1 MNHEY and CDR2 SVGAGI come from the germline V gene. The CDR3 region has the DNA TGTGCCAGCAGTTCTCCTTTCTCTGGGGCCAACGTCCTGACTTTC. This sequence encodes CASSSPFSGANVLTF.

This clone occurred a few times. V and J are TRBV28 and TRBJ2-5; TRBD1 matches at 7 bases. Per the germline V gene, CDR1 is MDHEN and CDR2 is SYDVKM. The V gene end was trimmed by 7 bases and the J gene end by 5 bases; junction bases not matched to a gene: 16. The CDR3 sequence is 16 residues long. The CDR3 region has the DNA TGTGCCAGCACCTTAGCAGCCGACAGGGATGCCGAGACCCAGTACTTC. It codes for CASTLAADRDAETQYF.

The V call is TRBV5-6, the J call TRBJ2-1; 7 bases are shared with TRBD1. This CDR3 has 16 amino acids. After removal of 4 bases from V and 8 bases from J, the junction contained 15 bases not matched to a gene. Germline lookup yields CDR1 SGHDT and CDR2 YYEEEE. As DNA, the CDR3 is TGTGCCAGCAGCCCAAGACAGGGATCGACTATGGATGAGCAGTTCTTC. As protein: CASSPRQGSTMDEQFF.

The chain links TRBV28 to TRBJ2-7; TRBD2 matches 12 bases. Losses at the gene ends were 2 bases for V and 7 bases for J; bases not matched to a gene: 12. This CDR3 has 17 residues. Germline CDR1 reads MDHEN; CDR2 reads SYDVKM. The CDR3 loop reads CASSLKVASGRAIEQYF. In DNA form, the CDR3 reads TGTGCCAGCAGTTTAAAGGTTGCTAGCGGGAGGGCCATAGAGCAGTACTTC.

The V and J genes are TRBV5-1 and TRBJ2-5; possibly TRBD2 for D (5 bases). This CDR3 is 13 amino acids long. CDR1 is SGHRS, CDR2 YFSETQ, per germline. The V and J ends lost 6 bases and 3 bases respectively, with 12 bases between them. The DNA of the CDR3 is TGCGCCAGCACAAACCCAGCGGAAGAGACCCAGTACTTC. Translated, it gives CASTNPAEETQYF.

This chain connects TRBV28 to TRBJ2-5; TRBD1 matches 8 bases. Trimming at V came to 5 bases and at J to 2 bases, leaving 10 bases not matched to a gene. Germline V CDR1 and CDR2: MDHEN, SYDVKM. This CDR3 is 16 amino acids long. As DNA, the CDR3 is TGTGCCAGCAGTCCAGGACAGGGAAGAGGTCAAGAGACCCAGTACTTC. This codes for CASSPGQGRGQETQYF.

This clone was observed a handful of times. The chain recombines TRBV5-1 with TRBJ2-7, with D possibly being TRBD2 (7 bases). Trimming shortened V by 2 bases and J by 5 bases, and 20 bases separated the two germline ends. CDR1 is SGHRS, CDR2 YFSETQ, per germline. CDR3 length equals 16 residues. The CDR3 DNA reads TGCGCCAGCAGCTTTTATCTGCGGAGGGGGGGGAACGAGCAGTACTTC. Translation gives CASSFYLRRGGNEQYF.

Regarding this clone: Other DNA sequences from this sample encode an identical CDR3 as well. V and J are TRBV18 and TRBJ1-1, with 7 bases matching TRBD1. The CDR3 has 14 amino acids. Trimming cost V 3 bases and J 5 bases; bases outside gene matches: 6. Germline V lookup: CDR1 KGHSH, CDR2 LQKENI. In DNA, the CDR3 is TGTGCCAGCTCACCCCGGACAGGCGGGACTGAAGCTTTCTTT. Its translation: CASSPRTGGTEAFF. Using reference TRBV18 and TRBJ1-1 for the parts outside the CDR3, the full variable domain is NAGVMQNPRHLVRRRGQEARLRCSPMKGHSHVYWYRQLPEEGLKFMVYLQKENIIDESGMPKERFSAEFPKEGPSILRIQQVVRGDSAAYFCASSPRTGGTEAFFGQGTRLTVV.

The chain is built from TRBV5-4 and TRBJ2-5, with 11 bases aligning to TRBD2. Germline CDR1 and CDR2: SGHNT and YYREEE (reference sequence). The ends lost 4 bases at V and 5 bases at J; junction bases unmatched: 7. The CDR3 sequence is 15 residues long. CDR3 residues: CASSLLAGEGETQYF. Written as DNA, the CDR3 is TGTGCCAGCAGCCTACTAGCGGGAGAGGGGGAGACCCAGTACTTC.

The CDR3 nucleotides read TGTGCCAGCAGTTTATTGAGGCGGGAGGGGGGGGAGCTGTTTTTT. It specifies CASSLLRREGGELFF. The genes are TRBV27 and TRBJ2-2; 9 nucleotides match TRBD2. The CDR3 sequence is 15 residues long. Trimming removed 1 base from V and 8 bases from J; junction bases left unmatched: 5. The V gene's germline CDR1 is MNHEY and CDR2 SMNVEV (reference sequence).

The chain links TRBV5-4 to TRBJ2-5; TRBD2 might be the D (6 bases). The CDR3 has 15 amino acids. The germline V gene has CDR1 SGHNT and CDR2 YYREEE (reference sequence). Trimming cost V 0 bases and J 10 bases, with 19 bases left between them. In nucleotides, the CDR3 is TGTGCCAGCAGCTTGGCGGGGCAGGCCTCGGGGGTCCAGTACTTC. Protein product: CASSLAGQASGVQYF.

This clone was found a few times. The genes are TRBV5-1 and TRBJ2-1; 12 bases are a match to TRBD2. Germline V gene data show CDR1 as SGHRS and CDR2 as YFSETQ. The junction had 1 base not matched to a gene; V was cut back by 0 bases and J by 6 bases. This CDR3 spans 15 amino acids. The CDR3 region has the DNA TGCGCCAGCAGCTTGGAACTAGCGGGAGGCAATGAGCAGTTCTTC. Protein product: CASSLELAGGNEQFF.

The genes are TRBV6-5 and TRBJ2-1; D not certain. The CDR3 contains 13 residues. V was pared by 5 bases and J by 9 bases, with 14 bases between. The germline V gene encodes CDR1 MNHEY and CDR2 SVGAGI. The CDR3 region is CASSRSLEGEQFF. The CDR3 DNA reads TGTGCCAGCAGTCGCTCCCTAGAAGGTGAGCAGTTCTTC.

The chain couples TRBV11-3 to TRBJ2-1; 7 nucleotides match TRBD2. The CDR3 is made up of 17 amino acids. CDR1 is SGHNT, CDR2 YENEEA, per germline. The trim removed 3 bases at V and 3 bases at J, leaving 11 bases unmatched. The CDR3 region is CASSLGGSGAGYNEQFF. DNA of the CDR3: TGTGCCAGCAGCTTGGGGGGGTCGGGAGCGGGCTACAATGAGCAGTTCTTC.